This T cell receptor beta chain derives from a study of cytotoxic CD8 clonotypes in ibrutinib-treated CLL. Here immunoSEQ multiplex PCR was the method, and the copy in TCRdb shows in-frame clones only, minus some. Of about 130,000 clones listed, 80% to 90% are singletons. The receptor's source is a human donor with chronic lymphocytic leukemia. Sequenced material: PBMCs, taken after 24 months of ibrutinib treatment.

The CDR3 is CASSYEALGPYEQYF. CDR3 nucleotides: TGTGCCAGCAGCTACGAGGCCTTAGGCCCCTACGAGCAGTACTTC. The V and J genes are TRBV6-6 and TRBJ2-7; D remains unclear. The germline gives CDR1 MNHNY, CDR2 SVGAGI (reference sequence). The CDR3 extends over 15 amino acids. V dropped 6 bases and J dropped 2 bases, with 17 bases sitting between them.